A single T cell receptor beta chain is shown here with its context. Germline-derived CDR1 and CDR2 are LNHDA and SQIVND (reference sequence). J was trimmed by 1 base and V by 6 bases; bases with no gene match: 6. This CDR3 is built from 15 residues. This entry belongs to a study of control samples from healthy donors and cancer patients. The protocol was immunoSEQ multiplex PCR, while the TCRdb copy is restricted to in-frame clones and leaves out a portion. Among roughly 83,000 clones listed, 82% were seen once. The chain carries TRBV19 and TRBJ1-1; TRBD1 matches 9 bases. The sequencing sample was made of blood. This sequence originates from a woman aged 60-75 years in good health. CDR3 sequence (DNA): TGTGCCAGTAGAAACCTACAGGGGGCGAACACTGAAGCTTTCTTT. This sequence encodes CASRNLQGANTEAFF.